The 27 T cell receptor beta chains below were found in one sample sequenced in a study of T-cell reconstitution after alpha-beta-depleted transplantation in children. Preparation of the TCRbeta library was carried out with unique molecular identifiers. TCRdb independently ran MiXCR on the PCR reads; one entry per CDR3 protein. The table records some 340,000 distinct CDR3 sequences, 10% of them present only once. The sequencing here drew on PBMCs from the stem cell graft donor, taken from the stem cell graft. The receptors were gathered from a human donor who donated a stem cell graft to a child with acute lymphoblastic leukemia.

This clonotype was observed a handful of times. Here the CDR3 DNA reads TGTGCCAGCAGTTTAGGGACTAGCGGGAGGAAGACCCAGTACTTC. Translating it yields CASSLGTSGRKTQYF. The chain combines TRBV6-5 with TRBJ2-5; TRBD2 matches at 15 bases. This CDR3 region has 15 residues. From germline, CDR1 is MNHEY and CDR2 SVGAGI. J was trimmed by 6 bases and V by 4 bases; bases with no gene match: 3.

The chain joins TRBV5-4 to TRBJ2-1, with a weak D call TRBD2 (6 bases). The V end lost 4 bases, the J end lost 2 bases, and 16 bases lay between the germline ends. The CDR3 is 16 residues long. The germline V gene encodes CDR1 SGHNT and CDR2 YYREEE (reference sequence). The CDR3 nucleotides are TGTGCCAGCAGCCCGCCAGGCGGGGAAGCCTACAATGAGCAGTTCTTC. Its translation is CASSPPGGEAYNEQFF.

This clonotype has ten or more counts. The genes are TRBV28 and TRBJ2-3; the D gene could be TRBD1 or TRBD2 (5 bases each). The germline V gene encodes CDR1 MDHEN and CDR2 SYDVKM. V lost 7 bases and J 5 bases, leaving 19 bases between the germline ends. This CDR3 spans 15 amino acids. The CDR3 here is CASTFGPGTGDTQYF. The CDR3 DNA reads TGTGCCAGCACCTTTGGACCCGGGACCGGAGATACGCAGTATTTT.

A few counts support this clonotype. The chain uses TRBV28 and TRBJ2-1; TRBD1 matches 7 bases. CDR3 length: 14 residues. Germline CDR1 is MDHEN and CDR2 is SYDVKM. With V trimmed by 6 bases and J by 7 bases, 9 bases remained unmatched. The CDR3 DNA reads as TGTGCCAGCAGAACGACAGGGACGAGGAATGAGCAGTTCTTC. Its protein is CASRTTGTRNEQFF.

CDR3 protein: CASSLFWRDTFTDTQYF. For the CDR3, the DNA is TGTGCCAGCAGCTTATTTTGGCGGGATACTTTCACAGATACGCAGTATTTT. This chain links TRBV7-9 with TRBJ2-3; a weak D match, TRBD2 (6 bases). The V end was cut by 2 bases, the J end by 2 bases, with 17 bases between. Per the germline V gene, CDR1 is SEHNR and CDR2 is FQNEAQ (reference sequence). The CDR3 spans 17 residues.

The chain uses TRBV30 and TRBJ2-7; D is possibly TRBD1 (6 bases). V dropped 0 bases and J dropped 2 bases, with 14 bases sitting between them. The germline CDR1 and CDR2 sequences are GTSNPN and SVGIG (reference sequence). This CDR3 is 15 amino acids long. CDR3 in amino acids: CAWSVLRTVTYEQYF. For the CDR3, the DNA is TGTGCCTGGAGTGTACTAAGGACAGTCACCTACGAGCAGTACTTC.

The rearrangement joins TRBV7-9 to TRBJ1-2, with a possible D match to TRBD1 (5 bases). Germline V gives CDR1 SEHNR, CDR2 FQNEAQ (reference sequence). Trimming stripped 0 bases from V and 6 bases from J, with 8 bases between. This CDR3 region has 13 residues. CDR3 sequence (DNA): TGTGCCAGCAGCTTAGCACAGGACAATGGCTACACCTTC. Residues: CASSLAQDNGYTF.

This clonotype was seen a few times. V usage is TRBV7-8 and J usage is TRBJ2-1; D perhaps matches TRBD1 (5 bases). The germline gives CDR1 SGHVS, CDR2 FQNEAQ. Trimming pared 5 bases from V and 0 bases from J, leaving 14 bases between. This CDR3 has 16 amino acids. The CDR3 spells CASSARQTSSYNEQFF. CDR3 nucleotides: TGTGCCAGCAGCGCCCGACAGACGAGCTCCTACAATGAGCAGTTCTTC.

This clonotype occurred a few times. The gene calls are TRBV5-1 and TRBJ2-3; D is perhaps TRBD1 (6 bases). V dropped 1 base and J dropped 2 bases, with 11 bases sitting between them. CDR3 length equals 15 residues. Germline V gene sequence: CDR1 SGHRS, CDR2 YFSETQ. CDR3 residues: CASSLNGDNTDTQYF. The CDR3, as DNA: TGCGCCAGCAGCTTGAATGGGGACAACACAGATACGCAGTATTTT.

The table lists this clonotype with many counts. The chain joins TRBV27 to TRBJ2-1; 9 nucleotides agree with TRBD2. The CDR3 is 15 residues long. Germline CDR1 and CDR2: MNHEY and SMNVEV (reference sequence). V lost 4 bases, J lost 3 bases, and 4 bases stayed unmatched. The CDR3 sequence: CASSWREGRYNEQFF. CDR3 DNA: TGTGCCAGCAGTTGGCGGGAGGGCCGCTACAATGAGCAGTTCTTC.

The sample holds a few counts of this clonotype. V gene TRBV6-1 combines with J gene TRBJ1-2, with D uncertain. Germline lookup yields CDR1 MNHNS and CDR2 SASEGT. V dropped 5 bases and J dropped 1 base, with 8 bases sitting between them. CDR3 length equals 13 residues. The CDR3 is CASSPGFNYGYTF. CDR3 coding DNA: TGTGCCAGCAGTCCAGGTTTTAACTATGGCTACACCTTC.

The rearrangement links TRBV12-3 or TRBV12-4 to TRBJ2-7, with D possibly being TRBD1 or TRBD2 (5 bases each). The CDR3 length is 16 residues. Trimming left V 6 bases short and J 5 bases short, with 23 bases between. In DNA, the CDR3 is TGTGCCAGCAGCCCCTTCCCCGGGACCTCGCTTGACGAGCAGTACTTC. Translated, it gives CASSPFPGTSLDEQYF.

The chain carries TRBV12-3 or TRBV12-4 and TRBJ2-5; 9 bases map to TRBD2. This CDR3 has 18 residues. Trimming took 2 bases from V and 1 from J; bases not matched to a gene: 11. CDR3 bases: TGTGCCAGCAGTTTAACACTCCGGCTAGCGGGATCCCAAGAGACCCAGTACTTC. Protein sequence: CASSLTLRLAGSQETQYF.

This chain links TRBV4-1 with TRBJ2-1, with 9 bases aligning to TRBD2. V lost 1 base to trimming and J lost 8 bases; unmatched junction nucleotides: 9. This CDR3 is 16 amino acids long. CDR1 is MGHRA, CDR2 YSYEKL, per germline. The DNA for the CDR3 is TGCGCCAGCAGCCAAGTTGGTAGCGGGAGAGGTGATGAGCAGTTCTTC. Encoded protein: CASSQVGSGRGDEQFF.

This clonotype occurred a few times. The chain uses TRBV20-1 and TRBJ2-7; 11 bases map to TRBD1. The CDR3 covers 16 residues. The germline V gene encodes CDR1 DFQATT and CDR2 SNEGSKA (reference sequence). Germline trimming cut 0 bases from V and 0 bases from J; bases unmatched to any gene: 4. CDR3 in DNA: TGCAGTGCTAGAGATGCCGGGACAGGGGGCTCCTACGAGCAGTACTTC. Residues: CSARDAGTGGSYEQYF.

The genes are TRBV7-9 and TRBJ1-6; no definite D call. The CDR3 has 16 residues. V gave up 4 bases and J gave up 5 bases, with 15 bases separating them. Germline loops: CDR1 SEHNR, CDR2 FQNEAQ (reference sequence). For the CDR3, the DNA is TGTGCCAGCAGCTCAAGTGGAGGGATTAATAATTCACCCCTCCACTTT. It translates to CASSSSGGINNSPLHF.

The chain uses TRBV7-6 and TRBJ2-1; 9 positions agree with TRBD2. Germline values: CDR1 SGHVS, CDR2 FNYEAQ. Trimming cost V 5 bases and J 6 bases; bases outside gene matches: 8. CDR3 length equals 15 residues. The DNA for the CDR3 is TGTGCCAGCAGCCCCTGGGCGGGAGGGCCCAATGAGCAGTTCTTC. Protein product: CASSPWAGGPNEQFF.

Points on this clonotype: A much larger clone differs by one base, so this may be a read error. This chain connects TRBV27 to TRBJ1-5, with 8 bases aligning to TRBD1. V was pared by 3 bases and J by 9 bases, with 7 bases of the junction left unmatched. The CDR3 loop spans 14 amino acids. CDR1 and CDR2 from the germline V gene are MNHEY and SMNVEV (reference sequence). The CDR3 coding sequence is TGTGCCAGCAGTTTCTCAGGGGGCAGCCCGCCCCAGCATTTT. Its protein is CASSFSGGSPPQHF.

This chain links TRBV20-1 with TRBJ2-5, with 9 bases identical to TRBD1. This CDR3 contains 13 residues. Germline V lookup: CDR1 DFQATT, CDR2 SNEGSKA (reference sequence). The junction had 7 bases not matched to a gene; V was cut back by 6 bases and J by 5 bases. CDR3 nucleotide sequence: TGCAGTGCCGCCGGGACAGGGACGGAGACCCAGTACTTC. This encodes CSAAGTGTETQYF.

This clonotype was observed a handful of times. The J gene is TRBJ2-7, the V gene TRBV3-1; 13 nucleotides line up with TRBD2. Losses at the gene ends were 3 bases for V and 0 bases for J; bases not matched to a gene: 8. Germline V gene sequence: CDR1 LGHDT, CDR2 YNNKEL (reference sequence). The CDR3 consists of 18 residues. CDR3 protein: CASSHRLAGGFSSYEQYF. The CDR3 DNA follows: TGTGCCAGCAGCCACCGACTAGCGGGAGGCTTCAGCTCCTACGAGCAGTACTTC.

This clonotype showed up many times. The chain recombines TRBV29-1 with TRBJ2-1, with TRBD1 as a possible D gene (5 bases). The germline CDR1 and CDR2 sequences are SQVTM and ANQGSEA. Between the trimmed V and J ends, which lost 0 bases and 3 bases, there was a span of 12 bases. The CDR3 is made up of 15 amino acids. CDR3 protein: CSVEDLETDYNEQFF. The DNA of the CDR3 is TGCAGCGTTGAAGATTTGGAGACAGACTACAATGAGCAGTTCTTC.

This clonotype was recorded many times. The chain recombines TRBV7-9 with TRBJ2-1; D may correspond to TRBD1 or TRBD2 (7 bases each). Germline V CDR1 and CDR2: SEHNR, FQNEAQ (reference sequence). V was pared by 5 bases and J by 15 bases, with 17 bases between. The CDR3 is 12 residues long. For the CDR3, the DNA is TGTGCCAGCAGCCCGATCGACAGGGAGGGGTTCTTC. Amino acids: CASSPIDREGFF.

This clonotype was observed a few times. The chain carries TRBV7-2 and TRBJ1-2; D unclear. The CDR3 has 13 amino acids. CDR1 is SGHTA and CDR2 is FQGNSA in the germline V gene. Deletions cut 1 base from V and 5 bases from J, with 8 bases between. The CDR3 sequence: CASSLGAAYGYTF. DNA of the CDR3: TGTGCCAGCAGCTTAGGGGCGGCTTATGGCTACACCTTC.

The CDR3 DNA follows: TGTGCCAGCAGCTTAGGGGGCGGGAGAGGAACCTACGAGCAGTACTTC. Its protein is CASSLGGGRGTYEQYF. This chain joins TRBV7-2 and TRBJ2-7; 7 positions match TRBD2. The CDR3 contains 16 residues. Germline CDR1 reads SGHTA; CDR2 reads FQGNSA. V lost 1 base and J lost 2; bases outside the gene matches: 8.

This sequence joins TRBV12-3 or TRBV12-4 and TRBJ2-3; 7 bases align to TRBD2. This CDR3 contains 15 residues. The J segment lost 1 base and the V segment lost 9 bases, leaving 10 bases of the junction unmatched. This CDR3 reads CASRTLADRTDTQYF. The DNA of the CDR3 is TGTGCCAGTCGAACCCTAGCGGACCGCACAGATACGCAGTATTTT.

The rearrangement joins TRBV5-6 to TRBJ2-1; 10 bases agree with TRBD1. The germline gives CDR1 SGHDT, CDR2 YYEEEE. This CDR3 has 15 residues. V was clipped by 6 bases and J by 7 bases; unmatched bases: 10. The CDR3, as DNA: TGTGCCAGCACCGACAGGACAGGGGGTCCAAATGAGCAGTTCTTC. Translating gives CASTDRTGGPNEQFF.

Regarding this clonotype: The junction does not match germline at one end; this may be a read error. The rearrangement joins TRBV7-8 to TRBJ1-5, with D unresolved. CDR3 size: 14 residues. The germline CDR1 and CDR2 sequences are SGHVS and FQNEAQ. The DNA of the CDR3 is TGTGCCAGCAGCTTACGGTTTAGCAATCAGCTCCAGCATTTT. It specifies CASSLRFSNQLQHF.